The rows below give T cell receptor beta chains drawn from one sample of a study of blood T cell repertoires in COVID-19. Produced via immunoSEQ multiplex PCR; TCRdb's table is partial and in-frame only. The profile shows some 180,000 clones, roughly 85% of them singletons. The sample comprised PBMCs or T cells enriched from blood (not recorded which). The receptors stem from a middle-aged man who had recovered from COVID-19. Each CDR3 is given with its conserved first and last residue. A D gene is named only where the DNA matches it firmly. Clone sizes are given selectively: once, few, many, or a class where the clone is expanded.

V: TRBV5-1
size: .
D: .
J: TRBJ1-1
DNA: TGCGCCAGCAGAGGAGACTCCACTGAAGCTTTCTTT
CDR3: CASRGDSTEAFF

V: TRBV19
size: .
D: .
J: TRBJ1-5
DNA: TGTGCCAGTAGTACCTGGACAGTTATTAGCAATCAGCCCCAGCATTTT
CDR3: CASSTWTVISNQPQHF

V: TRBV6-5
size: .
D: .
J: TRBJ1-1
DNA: TGTGCCAGCAGTTACCCGGGTAATCTTAAGGACACTGAAGCTTTCTTT
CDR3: CASSYPGNLKDTEAFF

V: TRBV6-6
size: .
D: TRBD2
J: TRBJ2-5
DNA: TGTGCCAGCAGTTACGTCCCAGCGGGGCCCCAAGAGACCCAGTACTTC
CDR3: CASSYVPAGPQETQYF

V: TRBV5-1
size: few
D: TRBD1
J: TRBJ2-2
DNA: TGCGCCAGCAGCTTGTTCGGGGACAGGGGGGACACCGGGGAGCTGTTTTTT
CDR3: CASSLFGDRGDTGELFF

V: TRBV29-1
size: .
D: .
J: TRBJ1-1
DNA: TGCAGCGTTGAAGCCCGGACTCTCGCGAACACTGAAGCTTTCTTT
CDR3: CSVEARTLANTEAFF

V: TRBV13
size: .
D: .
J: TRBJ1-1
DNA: TGTGCCAGCAGCTCCGGGGGGGCGCCCATCTTT
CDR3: CASSSGGAPIF

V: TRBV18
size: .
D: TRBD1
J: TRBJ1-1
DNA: TGTGCCAGCTCAATACGGGACAGTTCTAACACTGAAGCTTTCTTT
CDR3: CASSIRDSSNTEAFF

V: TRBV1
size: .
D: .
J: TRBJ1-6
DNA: TGCACCAGTCGGGGAGGAAAAGGGACACCCCTCCACTTT
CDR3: CTSRGGKGTPLHF

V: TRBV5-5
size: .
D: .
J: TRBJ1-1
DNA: TGTGCCAGCAGCCCGTTGAACACTGAAGCTTTCTTT
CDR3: CASSPLNTEAFF

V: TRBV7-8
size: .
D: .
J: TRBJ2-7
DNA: TGTGCCAGCAGCTTGGGCCGGCTAGCGACATCTGGCTACGAGCAGTACTTC
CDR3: CASSLGRLATSGYEQYF

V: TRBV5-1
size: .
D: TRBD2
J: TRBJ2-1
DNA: TGCGCCAGCAGTAGCGGGGCCCTCTCCTACAATGAGCAGTTCTTC
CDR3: CASSSGALSYNEQFF

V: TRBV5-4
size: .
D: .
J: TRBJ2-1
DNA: TGTGCCAGCAGCTTGTTGCAGGGGAAACCTTCCGAGGAGTTCTTC
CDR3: CASSLLQGKPSEEFF

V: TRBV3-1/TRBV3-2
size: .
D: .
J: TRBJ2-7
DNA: TGTGCCAGCAGCCAAGTAGAGGACGAGCAGTACTTC
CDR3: CASSQVEDEQYF

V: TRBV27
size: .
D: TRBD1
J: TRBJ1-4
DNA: TGTGCCAGCAGTCCTCGGGACAGGTTAGGTGAAAAACTGTTTTTT
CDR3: CASSPRDRLGEKLFF

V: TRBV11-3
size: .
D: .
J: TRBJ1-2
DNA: TGTGCCAGCAGCGGGTCAGGGGCTAACTATGGCTACACCTTC
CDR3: CASSGSGANYGYTF

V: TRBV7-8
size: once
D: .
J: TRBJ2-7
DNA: TGTGCCAGCAGCCCACACCTCGACAGGAATTACGAGCAGTACTTC
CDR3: CASSPHLDRNYEQYF

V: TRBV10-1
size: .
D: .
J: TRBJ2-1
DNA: TGCGCCAGCAGTGAGTCGACGGGAACCTACAATGAGCAGTTCTTC
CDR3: CASSESTGTYNEQFF

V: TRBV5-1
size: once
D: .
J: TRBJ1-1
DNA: TGCGCCAGCAGCCTAGACCCGGACAGTCTCACTGAAGCTTTCTTT
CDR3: CASSLDPDSLTEAFF

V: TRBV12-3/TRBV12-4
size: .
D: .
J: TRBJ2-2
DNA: TGTGCCAGCAGTCTAGGGGGAGGCGGGGAGCTGTTTTTT
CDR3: CASSLGGGGELFF

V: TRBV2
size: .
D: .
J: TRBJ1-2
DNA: TGTGCCAGCAGGCGGGGGGACTATGGCTACACCTTC
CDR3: CASRRGDYGYTF

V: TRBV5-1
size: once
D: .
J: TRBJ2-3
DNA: TGCGCCAGCAGGGTCGGTGAAGATACGCAGTATTTT
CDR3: CASRVGEDTQYF

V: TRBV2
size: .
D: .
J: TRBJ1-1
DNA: TGTGCCAGCACCCGTGGGTCTATAGCAGGGACTGAAGCTTTCTTT
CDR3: CASTRGSIAGTEAFF

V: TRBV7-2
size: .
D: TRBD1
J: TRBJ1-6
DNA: TGTGCCAGCAGCTTAGCCGGGACAGGAAGTAATTCACCCCTCCACTTT
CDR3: CASSLAGTGSNSPLHF

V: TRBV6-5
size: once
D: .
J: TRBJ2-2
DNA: TGTGCCAGCAGTCCTGACACCGGGGAGCTGTTTTTT
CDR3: CASSPDTGELFF

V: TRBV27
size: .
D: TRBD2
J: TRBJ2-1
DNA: TGTGCCAGCAGTTTTACGCCGGGACTAGCGGGAATTCAGTCCTACAATGAGCAGTTCTTC
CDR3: CASSFTPGLAGIQSYNEQFF

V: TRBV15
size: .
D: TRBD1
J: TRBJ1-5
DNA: TGTGCCACCAGCCCCCGGGACAGGGCTCTCGGCCAGCCCCAGCATTTT
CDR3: CATSPRDRALGQPQHF

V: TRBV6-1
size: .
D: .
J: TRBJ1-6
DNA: TGTGCCAGCAGTGTTCGGGGGGGATCCTATAATTCACCCCTCCACTTT
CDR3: CASSVRGGSYNSPLHF

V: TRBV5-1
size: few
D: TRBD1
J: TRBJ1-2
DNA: TGCGCCAGCAGCCCTACAGGGGGCACTGGCTACACCTTC
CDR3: CASSPTGGTGYTF

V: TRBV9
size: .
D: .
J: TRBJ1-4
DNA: TGTGCCAGCAGCAGAGGCGTCTTGATTGAAAAACTGTTTTTT
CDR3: CASSRGVLIEKLFF

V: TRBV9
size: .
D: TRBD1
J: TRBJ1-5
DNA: TGTGCCAGCAGCGTAGATCACAGGGGGCAGCCCCAGCATTTT
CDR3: CASSVDHRGQPQHF

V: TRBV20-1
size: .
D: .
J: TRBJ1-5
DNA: TGCAGTGCTAGTTCGGGGGATCAGCCCCAGCATTTT
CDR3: CSASSGDQPQHF

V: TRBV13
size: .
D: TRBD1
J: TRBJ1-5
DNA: TGTGCCAGCAGCTTAGGGGGGACAGGGAGGAATCAGCCCCAGCATTTT
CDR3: CASSLGGTGRNQPQHF

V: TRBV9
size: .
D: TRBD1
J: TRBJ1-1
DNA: TGTGCCAGCAGCCCACGGGGCACGACAGGGGAGTTTGGAGCTTTCTTT
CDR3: CASSPRGTTGEFGAFF

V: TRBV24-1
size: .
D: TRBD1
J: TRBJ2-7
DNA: TGTGCCACCAGTGGTACCGGACAGGGGGTATCCTACGAGCAGTACTTC
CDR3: CATSGTGQGVSYEQYF

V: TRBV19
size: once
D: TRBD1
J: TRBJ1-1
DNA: TGTGCCAGTAACTGGGTCAGGGACAGGCAGCCTGAAGCTTTCTTT
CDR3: CASNWVRDRQPEAFF

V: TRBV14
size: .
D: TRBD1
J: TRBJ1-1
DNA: TGTGCCAGCAGCCAACTTACGACAGGGCCGAACACTGAAGCTTTCTTT
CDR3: CASSQLTTGPNTEAFF

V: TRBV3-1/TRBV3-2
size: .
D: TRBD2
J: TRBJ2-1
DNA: TGTGCCAGCAGCCAAGTCCTAGCGGCGAATGAGCAGTTCTTC
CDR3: CASSQVLAANEQFF

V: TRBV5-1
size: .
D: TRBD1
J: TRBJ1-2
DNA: TGCGCCAGCAGCTCCGACAGGGGTAACTATGGCTACACCTTC
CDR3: CASSSDRGNYGYTF

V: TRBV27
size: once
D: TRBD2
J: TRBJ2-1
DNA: TGTGCCAGCAGTTTAGCACTAGCGGGAGCGAATGAGCAGTTCTTC
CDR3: CASSLALAGANEQFF